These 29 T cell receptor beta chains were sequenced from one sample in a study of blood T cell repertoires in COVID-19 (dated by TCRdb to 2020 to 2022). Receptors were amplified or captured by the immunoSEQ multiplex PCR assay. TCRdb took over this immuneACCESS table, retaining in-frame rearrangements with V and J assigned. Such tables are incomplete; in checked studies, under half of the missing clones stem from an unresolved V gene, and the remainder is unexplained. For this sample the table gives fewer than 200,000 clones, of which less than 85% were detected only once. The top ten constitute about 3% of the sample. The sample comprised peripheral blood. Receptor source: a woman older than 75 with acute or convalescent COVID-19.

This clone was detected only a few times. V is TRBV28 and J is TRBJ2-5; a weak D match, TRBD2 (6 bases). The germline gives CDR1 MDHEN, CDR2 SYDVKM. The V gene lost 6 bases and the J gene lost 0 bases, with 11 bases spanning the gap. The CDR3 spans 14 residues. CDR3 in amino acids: CASSAGPNQETQYF. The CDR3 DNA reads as TGTGCCAGCAGCGCGGGACCGAACCAAGAGACCCAGTACTTC.

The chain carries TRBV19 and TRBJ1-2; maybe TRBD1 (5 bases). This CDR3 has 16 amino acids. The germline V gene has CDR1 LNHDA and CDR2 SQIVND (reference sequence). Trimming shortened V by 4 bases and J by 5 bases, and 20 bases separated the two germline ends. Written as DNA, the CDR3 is TGTGCCAGTAGTACCACCCCCCCGGCGGCAGGGTATGGCTACACCTTC. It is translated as CASSTTPPAAGYGYTF.

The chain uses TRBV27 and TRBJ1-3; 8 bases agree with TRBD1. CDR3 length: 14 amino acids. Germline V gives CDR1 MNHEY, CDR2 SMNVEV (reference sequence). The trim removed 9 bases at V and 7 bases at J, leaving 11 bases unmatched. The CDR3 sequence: CASTTDRVDNTIYF. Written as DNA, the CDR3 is TGTGCCAGTACGACGGACAGGGTTGATAACACCATATATTTT.

The CDR3 coding sequence is TGCGCCAGCAGCCAAGATGAGGCGGGAGGGAGGAATGAGCAGTTCTTC. This codes for CASSQDEAGGRNEQFF. The chain links TRBV4-3 to TRBJ2-1; 9 nucleotides line up with TRBD2. V shed 0 bases, J shed 7 bases, and the junction held 7 bases outside the gene matches. CDR1 LGHNA and CDR2 YSLEER come from the germline V gene. The CDR3 is 16 amino acids.

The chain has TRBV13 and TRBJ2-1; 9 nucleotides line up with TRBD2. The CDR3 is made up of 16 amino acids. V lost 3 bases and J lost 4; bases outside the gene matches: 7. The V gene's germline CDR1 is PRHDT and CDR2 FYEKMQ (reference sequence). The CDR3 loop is CASSFYRTSEYNEQFF. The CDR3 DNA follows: TGTGCCAGCAGCTTCTACCGGACTAGCGAATACAATGAGCAGTTCTTC.

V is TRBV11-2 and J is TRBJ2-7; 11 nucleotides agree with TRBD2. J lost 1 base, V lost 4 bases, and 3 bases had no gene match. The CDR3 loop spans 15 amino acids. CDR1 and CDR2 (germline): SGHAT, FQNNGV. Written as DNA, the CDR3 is TGTGCCAGCAGCTCCCTAGCGGGGGGATCCTACGAGCAGTACTTC. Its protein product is CASSSLAGGSYEQYF.

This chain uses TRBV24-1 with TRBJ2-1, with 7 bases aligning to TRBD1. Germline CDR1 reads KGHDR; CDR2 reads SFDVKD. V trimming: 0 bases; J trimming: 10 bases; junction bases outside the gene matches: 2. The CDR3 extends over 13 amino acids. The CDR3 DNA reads TGTGCCACCAGTGATTTGGACAGGGACGAGCAGTTCTTC. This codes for CATSDLDRDEQFF.

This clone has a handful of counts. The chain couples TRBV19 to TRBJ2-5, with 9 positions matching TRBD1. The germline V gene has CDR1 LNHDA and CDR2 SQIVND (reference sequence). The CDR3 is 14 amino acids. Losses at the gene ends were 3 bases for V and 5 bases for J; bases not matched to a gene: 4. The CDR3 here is CASSMGQGGETQYF. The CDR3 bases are TGTGCCAGTAGTATGGGACAGGGCGGGGAGACCCAGTACTTC.

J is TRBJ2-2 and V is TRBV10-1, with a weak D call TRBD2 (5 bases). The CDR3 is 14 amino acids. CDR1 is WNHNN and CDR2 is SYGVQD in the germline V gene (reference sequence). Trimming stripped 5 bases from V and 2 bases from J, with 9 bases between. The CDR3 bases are TGCGCCAGCAGTATAGGACTTAACACCGGGGAGCTGTTTTTT. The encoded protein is CASSIGLNTGELFF.

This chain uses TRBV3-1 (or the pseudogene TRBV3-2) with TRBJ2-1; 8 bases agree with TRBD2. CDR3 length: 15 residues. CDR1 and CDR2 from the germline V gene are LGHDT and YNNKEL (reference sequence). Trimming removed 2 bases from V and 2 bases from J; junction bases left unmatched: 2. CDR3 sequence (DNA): TGTGCCAGCAGCCAATCGGGACTAGCCTACAATGAGCAGTTCTTC. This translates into CASSQSGLAYNEQFF.

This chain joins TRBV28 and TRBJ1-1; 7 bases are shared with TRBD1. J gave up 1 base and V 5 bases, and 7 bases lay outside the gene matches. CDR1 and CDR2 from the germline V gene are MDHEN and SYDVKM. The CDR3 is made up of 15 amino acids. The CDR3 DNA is TGTGCCAGCAGTCTTCCAGGGGGACAGAACACTGAAGCTTTCTTT. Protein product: CASSLPGGQNTEAFF.

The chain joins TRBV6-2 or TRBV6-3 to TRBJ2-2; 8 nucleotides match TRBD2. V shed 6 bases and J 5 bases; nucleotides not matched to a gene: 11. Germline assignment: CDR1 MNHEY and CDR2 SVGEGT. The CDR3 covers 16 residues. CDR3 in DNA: TGTGCCAGCAGCCCCTGGGGAGCGGGAGAAACCGGGGAGCTGTTTTTT. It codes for CASSPWGAGETGELFF.

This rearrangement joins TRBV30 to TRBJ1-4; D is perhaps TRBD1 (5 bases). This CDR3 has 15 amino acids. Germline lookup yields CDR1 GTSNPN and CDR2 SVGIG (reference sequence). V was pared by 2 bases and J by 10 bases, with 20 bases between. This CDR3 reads CAWSFSDSTGGKLFF. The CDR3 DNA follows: TGTGCCTGGAGTTTCTCCGACAGCACGGGTGGAAAACTGTTTTTT.

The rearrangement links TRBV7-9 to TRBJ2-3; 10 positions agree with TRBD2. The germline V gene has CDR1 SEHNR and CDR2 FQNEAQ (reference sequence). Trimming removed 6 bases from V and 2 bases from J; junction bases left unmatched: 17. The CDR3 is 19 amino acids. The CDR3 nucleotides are TGTGCCAGCAGTCCTGACTCTCGGGCTAGCGGGAGACTCACAGATACGCAGTATTTT. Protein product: CASSPDSRASGRLTDTQYF.

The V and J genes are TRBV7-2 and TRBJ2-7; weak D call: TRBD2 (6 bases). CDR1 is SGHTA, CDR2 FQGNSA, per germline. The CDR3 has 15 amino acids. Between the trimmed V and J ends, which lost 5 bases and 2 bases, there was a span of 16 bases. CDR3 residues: CASSLSGPYPYEQYF. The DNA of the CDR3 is TGTGCCAGCAGCCTTAGCGGTCCTTACCCCTACGAGCAGTACTTC. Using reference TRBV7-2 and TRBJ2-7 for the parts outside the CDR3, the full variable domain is GAGVSQSPSNKVTEKGKDVELRCDPISGHTALYWYRQSLGQGLEFLIYFQGNSAPDKSGLPSDRFSAERTGGSVSTLTIQRTQQEDSAVYLCASSLSGPYPYEQYFGPGTRLTVT.

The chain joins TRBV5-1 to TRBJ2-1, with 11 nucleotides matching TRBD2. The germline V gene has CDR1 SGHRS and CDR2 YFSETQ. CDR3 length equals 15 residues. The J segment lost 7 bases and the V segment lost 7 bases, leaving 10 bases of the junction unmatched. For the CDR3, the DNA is TGCGCCAGCGACATCGGGACTAGCGGAGGAAATGAGCAGTTCTTC. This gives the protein CASDIGTSGGNEQFF.

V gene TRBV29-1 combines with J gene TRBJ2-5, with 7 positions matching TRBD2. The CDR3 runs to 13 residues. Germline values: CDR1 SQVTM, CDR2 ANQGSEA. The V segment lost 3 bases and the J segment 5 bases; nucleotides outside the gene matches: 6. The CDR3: CSVDGGGLETQYF. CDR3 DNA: TGCAGCGTTGATGGGGGGGGATTGGAGACCCAGTACTTC.

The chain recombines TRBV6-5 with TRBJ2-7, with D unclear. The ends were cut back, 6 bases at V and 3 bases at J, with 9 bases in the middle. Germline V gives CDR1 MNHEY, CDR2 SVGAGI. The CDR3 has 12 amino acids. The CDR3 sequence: CASSPTGYEQYF. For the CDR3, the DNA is TGTGCCAGCAGCCCCACGGGCTACGAGCAGTACTTC.

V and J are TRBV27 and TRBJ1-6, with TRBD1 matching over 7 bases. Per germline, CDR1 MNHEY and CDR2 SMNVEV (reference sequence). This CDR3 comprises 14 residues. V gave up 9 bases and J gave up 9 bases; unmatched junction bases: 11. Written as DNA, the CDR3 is TGTGCCAGACCCTACAGGGGCCAGTGTTCACCCCTCCACTTT. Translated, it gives CARPYRGQCSPLHF.

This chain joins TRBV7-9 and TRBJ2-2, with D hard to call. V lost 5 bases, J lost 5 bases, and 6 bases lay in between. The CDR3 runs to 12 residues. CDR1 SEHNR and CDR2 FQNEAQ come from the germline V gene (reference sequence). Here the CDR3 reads CASSPQTGELFF. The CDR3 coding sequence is TGTGCCAGCAGCCCCCAGACCGGGGAGCTGTTTTTT.

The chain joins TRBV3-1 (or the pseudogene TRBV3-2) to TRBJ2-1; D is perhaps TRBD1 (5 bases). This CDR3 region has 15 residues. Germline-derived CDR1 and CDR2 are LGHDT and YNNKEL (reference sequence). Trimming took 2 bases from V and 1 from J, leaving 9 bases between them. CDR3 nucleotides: TGTGCCAGCAGCCAATATCAGGGTTCCTACAATGAGCAGTTCTTC. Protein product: CASSQYQGSYNEQFF.

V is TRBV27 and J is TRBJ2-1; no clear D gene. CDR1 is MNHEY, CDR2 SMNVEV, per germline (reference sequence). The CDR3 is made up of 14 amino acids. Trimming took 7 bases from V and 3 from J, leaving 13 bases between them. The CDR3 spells CASKSSNGYNEQFF. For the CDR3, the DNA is TGTGCCAGCAAGTCTAGTAACGGCTACAATGAGCAGTTCTTC.

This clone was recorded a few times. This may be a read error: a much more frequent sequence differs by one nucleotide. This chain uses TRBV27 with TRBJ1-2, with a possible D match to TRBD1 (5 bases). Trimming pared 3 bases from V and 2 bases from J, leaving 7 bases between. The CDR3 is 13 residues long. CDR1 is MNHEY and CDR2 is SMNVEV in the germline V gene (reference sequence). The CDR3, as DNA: TGTGCCAGCAGTTTGAAGGGGAACTATGGCTACACCTTC. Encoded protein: CASSLKGNYGYTF.

The CDR3 is CAWTSGLAGDEQFF. CDR3 nucleotides: TGTGCCTGGACGAGCGGACTAGCGGGAGATGAGCAGTTCTTC. The chain combines TRBV30 with TRBJ2-1, with 13 bases that match TRBD2. The ends lost 4 bases at V and 8 bases at J; junction bases unmatched: 5. This CDR3 comprises 14 residues. Germline loops: CDR1 GTSNPN, CDR2 SVGIG (reference sequence). Full variable domain (missing parts from reference TRBV30 and TRBJ2-1): SQTIHQWPATLVQPVGSPLSLECTVEGTSNPNLYWYRQAAGRGLQLLFYSVGIGQISSEVPQNLSASRPQDRQFILSSKKLLLSDSGFYLCAWTSGLAGDEQFFGPGTRLTVL.

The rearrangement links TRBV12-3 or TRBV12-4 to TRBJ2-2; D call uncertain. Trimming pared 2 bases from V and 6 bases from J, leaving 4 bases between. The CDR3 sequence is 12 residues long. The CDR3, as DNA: TGTGCCAGCAGTTTACAGTCCGGGGAGCTGTTTTTT. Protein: CASSLQSGELFF.

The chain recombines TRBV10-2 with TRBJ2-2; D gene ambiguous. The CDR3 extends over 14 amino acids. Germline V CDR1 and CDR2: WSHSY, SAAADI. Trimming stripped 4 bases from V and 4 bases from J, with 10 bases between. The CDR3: CASSAQLATGELFF. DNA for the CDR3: TGCGCCAGCAGTGCACAGTTGGCCACCGGGGAGCTGTTTTTT.

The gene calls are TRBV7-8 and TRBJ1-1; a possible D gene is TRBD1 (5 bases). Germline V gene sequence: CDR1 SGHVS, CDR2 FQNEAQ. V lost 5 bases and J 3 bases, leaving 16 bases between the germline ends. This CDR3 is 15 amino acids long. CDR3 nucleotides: TGTGCCAGCAGCCGACGGAGGGGTAGGGACACTGAAGCTTTCTTT. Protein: CASSRRRGRDTEAFF.

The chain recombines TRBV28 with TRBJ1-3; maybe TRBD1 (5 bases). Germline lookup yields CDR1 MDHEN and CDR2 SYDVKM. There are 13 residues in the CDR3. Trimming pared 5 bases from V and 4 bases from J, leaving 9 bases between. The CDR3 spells CASSGQGGNTIYF. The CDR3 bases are TGTGCCAGCAGTGGACAAGGCGGAAACACCATATATTTT.

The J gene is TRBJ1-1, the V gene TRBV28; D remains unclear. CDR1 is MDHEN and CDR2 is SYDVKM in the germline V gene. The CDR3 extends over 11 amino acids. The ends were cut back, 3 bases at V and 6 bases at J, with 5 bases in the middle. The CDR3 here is CASSFYPEAFF. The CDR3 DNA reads TGTGCCAGCAGTTTTTATCCTGAAGCTTTCTTT.